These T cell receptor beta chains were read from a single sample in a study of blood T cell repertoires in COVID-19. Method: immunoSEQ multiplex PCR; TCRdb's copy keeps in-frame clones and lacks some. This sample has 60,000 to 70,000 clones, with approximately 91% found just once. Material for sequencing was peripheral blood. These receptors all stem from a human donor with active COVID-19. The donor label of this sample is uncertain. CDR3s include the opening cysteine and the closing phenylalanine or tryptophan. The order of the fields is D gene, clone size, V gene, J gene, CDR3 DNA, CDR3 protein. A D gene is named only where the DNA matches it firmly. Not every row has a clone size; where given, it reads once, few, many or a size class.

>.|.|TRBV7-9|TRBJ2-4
TGTGCCAGCAGCGACAAGGGGCCTGGGGAAGTCAAAAACATTCAGTACTTC
CASSDKGPGEVKNIQYF
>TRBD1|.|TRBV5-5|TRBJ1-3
TGTGCCAGCAGAGCGAGTGGGACAGGGGCAAACACCATATATTTT
CASRASGTGANTIYF
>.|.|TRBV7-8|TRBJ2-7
TGTGCCAGCCGAGGGGGACACGAGCAGTACTTC
CASRGGHEQYF
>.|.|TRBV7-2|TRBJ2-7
TGTGCCAGCAGCTGGGGCGACCGGAGCTCCTACGAGCAGTACTTC
CASSWGDRSSYEQYF
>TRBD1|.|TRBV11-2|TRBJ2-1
TGTGCCAGCAGCCCAGGGGGTGAGCAGTTCTTC
CASSPGGEQFF
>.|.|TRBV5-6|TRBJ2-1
TGTGCCACCCGGGCGCGGGGCTCCTACAATGAGCAGTTCTTC
CATRARGSYNEQFF
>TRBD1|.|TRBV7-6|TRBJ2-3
TGTGCCAGCAGCCCCCAGGACAGGGATTTGACAGATACGCAGTATTTT
CASSPQDRDLTDTQYF
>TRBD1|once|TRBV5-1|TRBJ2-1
TGCGCCAGCAGCCTCACAGGGGGCAGAGACAATGAGCAGTTCTTC
CASSLTGGRDNEQFF
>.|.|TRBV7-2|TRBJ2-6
TGTGCCAGCAGCTTAACAGCCGGGGCCAACGTCCTGACTTTC
CASSLTAGANVLTF
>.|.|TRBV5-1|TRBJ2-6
TGCGCCAGCAGCCCCAGACTCAGCTCTGGGGCCAACGTCCTGACTTTC
CASSPRLSSGANVLTF
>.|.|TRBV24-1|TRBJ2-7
TGTGCCACCAGTACGCCGGAGGGGCCCTACGAGCAGTACTTC
CATSTPEGPYEQYF
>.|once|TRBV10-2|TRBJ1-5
TGCGCCAGCAGTGAGTCACAGGCCAATCAGCCCCAGCATTTT
CASSESQANQPQHF
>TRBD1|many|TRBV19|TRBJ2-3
TGTGCCAGTAGTCCCGGACAGGGGGCAGATACGCAGTATTTT
CASSPGQGADTQYF
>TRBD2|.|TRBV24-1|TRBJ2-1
TGTGCCACCAGTGATTTAGCGGGTACGGGGGGGTCCTACAATGAGCAGTTCTTC
CATSDLAGTGGSYNEQFF
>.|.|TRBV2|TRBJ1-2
TGTGCCAGCAGTTTTAACAGGGTGGAAGGCTACACCTTC
CASSFNRVEGYTF
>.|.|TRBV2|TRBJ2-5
TGTGCCAGCAGCCTAGCGCCGCAAGAGACCCAGTACTTC
CASSLAPQETQYF
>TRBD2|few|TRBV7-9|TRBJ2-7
TGTGCCAGCAGCTTAACGTTAGCGGGAGGCTACGAGCAGTACTTC
CASSLTLAGGYEQYF
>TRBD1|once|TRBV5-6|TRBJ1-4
TGTGCCAGCAGCTTGCAACGACAGGGGGATGAAAAACTGTTTTTT
CASSLQRQGDEKLFF
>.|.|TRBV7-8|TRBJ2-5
TGTGCCAACAGCCTCAACAGGGATCAGGAGACCCAGTACTTC
CANSLNRDQETQYF
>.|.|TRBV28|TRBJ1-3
TGTGCCAGCAGCCCCCAGGCCAGGGGCTCTGGAAACACCATATATTTT
CASSPQARGSGNTIYF
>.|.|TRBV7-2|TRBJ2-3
TGTGCCAGCAGCTTAGCCCTGACTAGCACAGATACGCAGTATTTT
CASSLALTSTDTQYF
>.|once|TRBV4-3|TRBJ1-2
TGCGCCAGCAGCCAAGATACCGGGACATACTATGGCTACACCTTC
CASSQDTGTYYGYTF
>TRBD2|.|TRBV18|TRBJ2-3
TGTGCCAGCTCAGGACTAGCAGATAGCACAGATACGCAGTATTTT
CASSGLADSTDTQYF
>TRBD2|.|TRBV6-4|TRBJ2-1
TGTGCCAGCAGTGAGCAGCGGGGGGGGAATGAGCAGTTCTTC
CASSEQRGGNEQFF
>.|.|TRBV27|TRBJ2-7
TGTGCCAGCAGTTCCGGGGGAGCTCCGGCCTACGAGCAGTACTTC
CASSSGGAPAYEQYF
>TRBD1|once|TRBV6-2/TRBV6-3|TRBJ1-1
TGTGCCAGCAGTTACTGGACAGGGTCGAACACTGAAGCTTTCTTT
CASSYWTGSNTEAFF
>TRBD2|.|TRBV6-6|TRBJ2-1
TGTGCCAGCAGTTATCAGCGGGGTAGCTCCTACAATGAGCAGTTCTTC
CASSYQRGSSYNEQFF
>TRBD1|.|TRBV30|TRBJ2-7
TGTGCCTGGAACAGGGGGCCTTCCTACGAGCAGTACTTC
CAWNRGPSYEQYF
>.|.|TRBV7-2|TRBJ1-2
TGTGCCAGCAGCTCCCCTGAAGCCCTAGGTGGCTACACCTTC
CASSSPEALGGYTF
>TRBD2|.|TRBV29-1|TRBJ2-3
TGCAGCGTTGACGGACTAGCGGGGTACACAGATACGCAGTATTTT
CSVDGLAGYTDTQYF
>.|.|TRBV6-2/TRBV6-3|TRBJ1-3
TGTGCCAGCAGCCTTCAAGGAGGGGCAAACACCATATATTTT
CASSLQGGANTIYF
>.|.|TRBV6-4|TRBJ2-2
TGTGCCAGCAGACCAGGGGCGGCGGACACCGGGGAGCTGTTTTTT
CASRPGAADTGELFF
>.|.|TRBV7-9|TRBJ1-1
TGTGCCAGCAGCTTAGACATGAACACTGAAGCTTTCTTT
CASSLDMNTEAFF
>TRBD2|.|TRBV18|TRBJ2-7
TGTGCCAGCTCACCAGTAGCTAGCGGATCCTACGAGCAGTACTTC
CASSPVASGSYEQYF
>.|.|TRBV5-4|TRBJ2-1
TGTGCCAGCAGCTTTAGGCGGGATCGTCACAATGAGCAGTTCTTC
CASSFRRDRHNEQFF
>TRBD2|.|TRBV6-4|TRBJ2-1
TGTGCCAGCAGTTCCGGGACTACCAATGAGCAGTTCTTC
CASSSGTTNEQFF
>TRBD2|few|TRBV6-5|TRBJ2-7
TGTGCCAGCAGCCATCTAGCGGGAGCCCACGAGCAGTACTTC
CASSHLAGAHEQYF
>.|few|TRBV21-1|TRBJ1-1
TGTGCCACCAGACAGGGGGCGAACACTGAAGCTTTCTTT
CATRQGANTEAFF
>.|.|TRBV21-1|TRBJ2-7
TGTGCCAGCAGCACTCAGGGCTCAGGCTACGAGCAGTACTTC
CASSTQGSGYEQYF
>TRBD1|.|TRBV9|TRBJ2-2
TGTGCCAGCAGCGTAGAAGGGACAGGGGATACCGGGGAGCTGTTTTTT
CASSVEGTGDTGELFF
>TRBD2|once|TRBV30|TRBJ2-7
TGTGCCTGGAACATAGCGGGGGCCGAGCAGTACTTC
CAWNIAGAEQYF